This TCR beta chain is drawn from a study of cytomegalovirus exposure and HLA in healthy donors (dated by TCRdb to 2016 to 2017). As for the study more broadly: According to an earlier analysis of a few hundred of the donors, about 179 million T cells yielded over 100 million unique TCR beta sequences and 276 Gb of sequence data. An early release covering about 600 HLA-typed donors comprised about 300 gigabases of sequencing data and around 80 million unique TCR sequences. Of the roughly 400 genotyped donors, roughly 80% fell in the genetic ancestry cluster associated with self-reported Caucasian donors. The study aimed to test whether signatures of past pathogen exposure could be identified by cataloging public T cell receptors. The study used immunosequencing to profile the T cell repertoires of several hundred subjects and linked those repertoires to cytomegalovirus serostatus. Besides the first cohort of more than 650 subjects, a separate validation cohort made up of about 120 different subjects was used. To predict cytomegalovirus infection status, the study combined high-throughput TCR immunosequencing, statistical association of individual TCRs with disease status, and machine learning. A later analysis re-examined previously published TCR beta repertoires from more than 650 donors and added high-resolution HLA genotyping to investigate patterns of TCR occurrence. Rather than using new phenotypic data, the later analysis identified candidate immune exposures from TCR beta sequences and from how often those sequences occurred across donors. In an earlier analysis of roughly 580 of the donors, high-throughput TCR beta sequencing was used to judge whether each TCR beta V gene segment behaved as functional or pseudogenic. Donor age, sex, ethnicity and CMV serostatus were compiled together with the repertoire data. In a later genetic analysis, genome-wide SNP genotypes for about three fifths of the roughly 670 donors were used, and that subset was treated as a discovery cohort. All discovery cohort repertoires had been generated using a single sequencing platform. HLA typing included class I and class II loci at four-digit resolution. Typing coverage differed by locus: A, B, C, DRB1 and DQB1 were typed in roughly 629-630 donors, DQA1 in about 500, DPA1 in around 610, and DPB1 in about 450. Roughly 5 DR-DQ haplotypes were handled as single units for association and clustering because linkage in the cohort was strong. Among a few hundred genotyped donors of the cohort, an average of approximately 250,000 unique TCR beta nucleotide sequences were sequenced per donor, about a sixth of them non-productive.

Receptor libraries were prepared by the immunoSEQ multiplex PCR assay. For the multiplex PCR, a mixture combining 60 forward primers for TCR Vbeta segments and 13 reverse primers for TCR Jbeta segments was used. The CDR3 region of rearranged TCR beta genes was amplified from genomic DNA by a multiplex PCR assay. Amplified TCR beta libraries were sequenced as 87-base-pair reads on the Illumina HiSeq System. Per the authors' processing: A later analysis counted tens of millions of unique TCR beta chains across the 690 or so repertoires, and some 11 million of these chains were shared by at least two donors. To remove PCR and sequencing errors, raw reads were error-corrected and collapsed into unique sequences using a nearest-neighbor algorithm that merged closely related sequences. Alignment of CDR3 sequences to IMGT reference sequences was used to assign V, D and J gene segments. For a sequence to be retained, at least a six-nucleotide match to both a V gene segment and a J gene segment was required. Rearrangements were called productive when the CDR3 lacked stop codons and stayed in frame with V and J; all others were non-productive. CDR3 was defined according to IMGT convention as the region running from the second conserved V-encoded cysteine to the conserved J-encoded phenylalanine. The earlier analysis of 587 of the donors excluded sequences that lacked an unambiguous match to a single V gene segment. In an earlier analysis of around 590 of the donors, a V segment was called functional when productive rearrangements were above 56.7%, and segregating when the standard deviation between donors exceeded 5%. A statistical classification framework was built to diagnose cytomegalovirus status from the catalog of TCR beta chain sequences. In a later analysis, TCR nucleotide sequences were compared against IMGT/GENE-DB human TR gene sequences so that V and J genes could be assigned. Using the TCRdist pipeline, a later analysis assigned CDR3 sequences along with most-parsimonious VDJ recombination scenarios. In a later analysis, each TCR beta chain was defined by its CDR3 amino acid sequence together with its V-gene family, and reads lacking a unique V-gene family were excluded. A later analysis removed several hundred highly shared, low-generation-probability nucleotide sequences to deal with suspected cross-contamination and a sequencing artifact. For each public chain, a later analysis derived a clonal expansion index from normalized ranks of inferred template counts within each repertoire. In a later analysis, generation probabilities were computed using a VDJ recombination model fitted to out-of-frame rearrangements, and the results were checked against IGoR. In a later analysis, TCR-TCR, TCR-HLA and TCR-CMV co-occurrence was scored with hypergeometric tests, and a repertoire-size bias correction was applied to TCR pairs. To estimate false discovery rates, a later analysis permuted the HLA or CMV assignments 20 times. A later analysis grouped co-occurring TCRs with DBSCAN, adding TCRdist sequence similarity when clustering within HLA-allele-positive subsets. Repertoires with fewer than 30,000 or more than 120,000 public chains were left out of co-occurrence clustering, as were a few repertoires with anomalous nucleotide sharing. TCRdb's version of the immuneACCESS table is confined to in-frame rearrangements and falls short of the full clone set. An unresolved V gene accounts for under half of the shortfall where checked; the remainder is of unknown origin. That table supplies the V and J calls and clone size; D and trimming were determined from the DNA. Recorded for this sample are 90,000 to 110,000 clones; around 75% of them occurred a single time. The ten largest clones take up 2.1% of the sample.

Beyond this particular receptor, the publication reports: At a false discovery rate of 0.05, a later analysis linked under 20,000 TCR beta sequences to specific HLA alleles. Sequencing depth was assumed to be roughly uniform across donors in the presence/absence analyses, though that assumption may not hold. In a later analysis, several top co-occurrence clusters were reported to appear linked to parvovirus B19, influenza, CMV and Epstein-Barr virus. The earlier analysis of some 540 of the donors excluded some 15 rarely observed V segments, including chromosome 9 orphons, because counts were too low. According to the authors, the approach could potentially be generalized to other disease states and immunological phenotypes. In a later analysis, HLA-associated TCR beta chains showed more clonal expansion and lower generation probabilities than non-associated chains that were equally common. Immune exposure information for the cohort was limited to CMV serostatus. Three of the identified cytomegalovirus-associated TCR beta chains were confirmed in vitro to be specific for cytomegalovirus antigens. Because some donors lacked HLA typing at each locus, the association tests relied only on the typed subset. A later analysis found that TCR association rates varied across HLA loci, with DRB1 alleles showing the most associated TCRs and HLA-C alleles the fewest. In this cohort, only TCR beta chains were sequenced, and detectable features were limited by the absence of alpha or paired-chain data. Most CMV-associated TCR beta chains appeared to be HLA-restricted in a later analysis, and the HLA associations seemed to be driven largely by CMV exposure. A total of about 150 TCR beta chains were listed by the study as associated with cytomegalovirus. In a later genetic analysis, a missense DCLRE1C variant was associated with V-gene and J-gene trimming of TCR beta chains, and the association was replicated in an independent cohort. An earlier analysis of 587 of the donors showed that most TCR beta V segments appeared in productive rearrangements either about 87% or about 30% of the time, which broadly matched IMGT annotations. Strong co-occurrence of HLA alleles, especially DR and DQ, made assigning TCR associations to individual alleles difficult. Some IMGT-functional V segments, including TRBV6-2 and TRBV6-3, could not be distinguished by the 87-base-pair reads and were therefore excluded. A further reported finding was that TCR beta sequences accurately predicted the HLA-A and HLA-B alleles for most subjects in the first cohort. Linkage disequilibrium might explain the correlated functional status among segregating V segments, but an unknown experimental factor could not be excluded. Compared with the 666-donor mean, donors in an Asian-associated ancestry cluster had fewer N-insertions in productive TCRs, according to a later genetic analysis. A cluster of highly shared sequence variants was judged likely to represent a technical artifact of the sequencing pipeline. The classifier was reported to diagnose cytomegalovirus status with high specificity and sensitivity in both the original and validation cohorts. Most TCR sequences were observed very rarely across donors, whereas some public TCRs were present in many individuals.

The cohort was made up of roughly 670 healthy bone marrow donors. All cohort members were sampled while nominally healthy, although unrecorded immune exposures were likely present. The donor tested CMV seronegative and was one of the 352 seronegative cohort members. Each donor provided a peripheral blood sample, and peripheral blood mononuclear cells were used for TCR beta sequencing. The Qiagen DNeasy Blood Extraction Kit was used to extract genomic DNA from the blood cell samples. The CDR3 sequence holds 15 residues, the cysteine and phenylalanine included. The entry retains the CDR3 DNA only, 45 bases that are in frame from base 1. From a lookup of the germline V gene, CDR1 and CDR2 are SGHDT and YYEEEE. Trimmed from V: 4 bases; trimmed from J: 5 bases; junction bases lacking a gene match: 11. This clone was seen a few times. Its recognized antigen is unknown. No base quality information exists; no much larger clone differs at one position.

The sequencing input was PBMCs. The TCR comes from a man aged 30 to 39 in good health and CMV-seronegative. This chain joins TRBV5-6 to TRBJ1-1, and 7 junction bases match TRBD1. The CDR3 corresponds to CASSQWMTGRTEAFF. The nucleotide sequence reads TGTGCCAGCAGCCAATGGATGACAGGGAGGACTGAAGCTTTCTTT.